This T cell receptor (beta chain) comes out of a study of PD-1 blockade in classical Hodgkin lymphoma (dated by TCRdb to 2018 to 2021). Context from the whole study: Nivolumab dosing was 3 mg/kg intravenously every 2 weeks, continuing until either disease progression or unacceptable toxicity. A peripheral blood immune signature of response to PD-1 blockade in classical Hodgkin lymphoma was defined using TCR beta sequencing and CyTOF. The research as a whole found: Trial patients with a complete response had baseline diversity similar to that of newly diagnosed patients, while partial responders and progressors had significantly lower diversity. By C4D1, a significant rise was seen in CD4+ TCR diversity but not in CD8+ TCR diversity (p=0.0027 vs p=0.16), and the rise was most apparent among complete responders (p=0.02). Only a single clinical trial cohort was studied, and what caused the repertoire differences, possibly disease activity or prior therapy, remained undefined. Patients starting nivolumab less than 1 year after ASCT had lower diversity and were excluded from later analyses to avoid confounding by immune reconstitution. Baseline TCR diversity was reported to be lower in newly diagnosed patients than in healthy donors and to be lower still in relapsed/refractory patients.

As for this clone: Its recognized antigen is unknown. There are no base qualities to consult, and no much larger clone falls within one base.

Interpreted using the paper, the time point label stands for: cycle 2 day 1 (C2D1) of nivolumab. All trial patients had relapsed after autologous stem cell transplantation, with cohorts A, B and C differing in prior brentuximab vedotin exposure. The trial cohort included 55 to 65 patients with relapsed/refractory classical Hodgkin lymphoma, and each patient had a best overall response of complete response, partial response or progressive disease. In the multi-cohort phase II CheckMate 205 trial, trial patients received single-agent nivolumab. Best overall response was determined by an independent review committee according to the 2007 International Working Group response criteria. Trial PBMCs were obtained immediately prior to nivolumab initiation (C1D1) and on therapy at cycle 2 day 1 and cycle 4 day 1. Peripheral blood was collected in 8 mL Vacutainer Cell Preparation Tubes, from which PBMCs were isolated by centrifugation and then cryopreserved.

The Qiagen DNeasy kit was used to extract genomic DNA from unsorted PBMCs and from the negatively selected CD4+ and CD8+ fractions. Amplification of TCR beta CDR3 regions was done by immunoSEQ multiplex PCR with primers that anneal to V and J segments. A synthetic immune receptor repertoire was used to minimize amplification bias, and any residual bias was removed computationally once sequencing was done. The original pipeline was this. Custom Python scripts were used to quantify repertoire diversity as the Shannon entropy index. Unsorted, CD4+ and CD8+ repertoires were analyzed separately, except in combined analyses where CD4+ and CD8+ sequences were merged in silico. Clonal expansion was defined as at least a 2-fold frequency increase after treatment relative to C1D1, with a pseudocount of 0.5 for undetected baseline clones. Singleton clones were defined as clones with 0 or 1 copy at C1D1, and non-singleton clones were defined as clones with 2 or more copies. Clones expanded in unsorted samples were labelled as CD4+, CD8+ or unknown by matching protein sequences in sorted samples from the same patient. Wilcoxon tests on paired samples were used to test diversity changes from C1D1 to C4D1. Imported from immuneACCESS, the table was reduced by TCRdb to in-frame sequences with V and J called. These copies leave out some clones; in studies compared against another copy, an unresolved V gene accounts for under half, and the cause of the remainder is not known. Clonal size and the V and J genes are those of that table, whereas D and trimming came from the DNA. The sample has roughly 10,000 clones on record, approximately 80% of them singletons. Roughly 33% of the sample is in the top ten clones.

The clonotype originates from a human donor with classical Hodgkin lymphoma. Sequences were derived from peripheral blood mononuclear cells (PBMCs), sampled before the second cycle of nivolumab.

The CDR3 region reads CASSSGTSRNNEQFF. The DNA reads TGTGCCAGCAGCTCCGGGACTAGCAGAAACAATGAGCAGTTCTTC. The rearrangement combines TRBV7-3 with TRBJ2-1, with TRBD2 matching 9 junction bases. Looking up the germline V gene yields CDR1 SGHTA and CDR2 FQGTGA. Ends trimmed: V by 4 bases, J by 5 bases; bases unmatched to a gene: 6. Inclusive of the bounding cysteine and phenylalanine, the CDR3 is 15 residues long. Of all the DNA, just the CDR3 is kept, 45 bases in frame from base 1.